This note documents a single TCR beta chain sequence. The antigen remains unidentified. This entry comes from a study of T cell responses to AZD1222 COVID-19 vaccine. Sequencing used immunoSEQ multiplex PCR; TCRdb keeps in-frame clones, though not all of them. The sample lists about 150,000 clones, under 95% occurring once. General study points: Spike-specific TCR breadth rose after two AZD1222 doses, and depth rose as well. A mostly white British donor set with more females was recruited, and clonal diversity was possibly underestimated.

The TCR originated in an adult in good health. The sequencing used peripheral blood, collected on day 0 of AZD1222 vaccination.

Here the CDR3 reads CASSEAGWIVGAFF. CDR3 sequence (DNA): TGTGCCAGCAGTGAAGCGGGTTGGATAGTTGGAGCTTTCTTT. This sequence joins TRBV6-1 and TRBJ1-1; no clear D. This CDR3 has 14 residues. Trimming shortened V by 0 bases and J by 10 bases, and 15 bases separated the two germline ends. Germline assignment: CDR1 MNHNS and CDR2 SASEGT.